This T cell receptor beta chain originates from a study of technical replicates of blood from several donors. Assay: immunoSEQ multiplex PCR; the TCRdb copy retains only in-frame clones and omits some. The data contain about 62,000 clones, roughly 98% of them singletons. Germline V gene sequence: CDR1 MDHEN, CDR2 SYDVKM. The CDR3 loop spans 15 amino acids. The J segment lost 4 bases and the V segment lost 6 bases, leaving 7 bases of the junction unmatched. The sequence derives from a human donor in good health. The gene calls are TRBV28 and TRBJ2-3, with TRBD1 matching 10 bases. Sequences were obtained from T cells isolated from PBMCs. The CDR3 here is CASSPGGTGADTQYF. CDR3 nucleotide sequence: TGTGCCAGCAGCCCTGGGGGGACAGGGGCAGATACGCAGTATTTT. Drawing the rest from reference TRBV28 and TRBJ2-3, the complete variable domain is DVKVTQSSRYLVKRTGEKVFLECVQDMDHENMFWYRQDPGLGLRLIYFSYDVKMKEKGDIPEGYSVSREKKERFSLILESASTNQTSMYLCASSPGGTGADTQYFGPGTRLTVL.